This T cell receptor (beta chain) was sequenced for a study of blood T cell repertoires in COVID-19. As for the study in general: Sample material is recorded as cDNA or gDNA derived from T cells, B-cell-depleted T cells, or PBMCs.

In the original workflow: From reference gene primer amplification, estimates of nucleated cell counts were derived. Profiling relied on immunoSEQ multiplex PCR, and the TCRdb table lists in-frame clones only, not all of them. V and J calls and clone size are given by that table; D and trimming were obtained from the DNA. The sample carries approximately 220,000 clones, roughly 82% recorded once. Per the germline V gene, CDR1 is WNHNN and CDR2 is SYGVQD (reference sequence). Trimming pared 10 bases from V and 8 bases from J, leaving 16 bases between. The CDR3 totals 12 residues. The sample comprised peripheral blood. The receptor's source is a woman in her seventies with acute or convalescent COVID-19. The J gene is TRBJ2-3, the V gene TRBV10-1; maybe TRBD2 (6 bases). CDR3 in DNA: TGCGCCACCAAGGGTGGGGGGAGTACGCAGTATTTT. Its translation is CATKGGGSTQYF.